The entry below describes one T cell receptor (beta chain). With 7 bases clipped from V and 7 bases from J, the junction kept 12 bases outside the gene matches. Germline V lookup: CDR1 SQVTM, CDR2 ANQGSEA. The CDR3 runs to 14 residues. Then a second PCR, running about 6 to 11 cycles, was carried out with a sample-barcoded 5' primer and a J-beta primer mix. TCRdb re-analysed the 5' RACE reads in MiXCR, keeping a single row per CDR3 protein. The sample lists roughly 800,000 distinct CDR3 sequences, approximately 53% seen once, with around 41% in the top ten. The entry originates in a study of blood T cells in healthy people across ages.

The origin of this receptor is a man older than 75 in good health. Sequencing was performed on blood. This chain links TRBV29-1 with TRBJ1-2; 10 bases map to TRBD1. The CDR3 DNA sequence: TGCAGCGCCCTAGGGGGGACAGGGGTTGGTGGCTACACCTTC. Amino acids: CSALGGTGVGGYTF. Based on the CDR3 plus reference TRBV29-1 and TRBJ1-2, the full variable domain is SAVISQKPSRDICQRGTSLTIQCQVDSQVTMMFWYRQQPGQSLTLIATANQGSEATYESGFVIDKFPISRPNLTFSTLTVSNMSPEDSSIYLCSALGGTGVGGYTFGSGTRLTVV.